One and the same sample provided the 18 T cell receptor beta chains below, sequenced in a study of cytomegalovirus exposure and HLA in healthy donors. The PCR had 60 Vbeta and 13 Jbeta primers. Data came from immunoSEQ multiplex PCR; TCRdb stores just in-frame clones and leaves some out. The table has some 140,000 clones, roughly two thirds seen once. Material for sequencing was PBMCs. The receptors stem from a woman between 40 and 50 years old in good health and CMV-seronegative.

The CDR3 DNA reads as TGTGCCAGTCAAGCGGGGGGATACACAGATACGCAGTATTTT. This encodes CASQAGGYTDTQYF. This chain joins TRBV19 and TRBJ2-3; 9 bases agree with TRBD2. The germline CDR1 and CDR2 sequences are LNHDA and SQIVND (reference sequence). V gave up 8 bases and J gave up 2 bases; unmatched junction bases: 5. CDR3 length: 14 residues.

This clone has only one observation. V usage is TRBV5-1 and J usage is TRBJ1-1; possibly TRBD1 for D (5 bases). The CDR3 runs to 13 residues. Deletions cut 0 bases from V and 7 bases from J, with 10 bases between. Germline-derived CDR1 and CDR2 are SGHRS and YFSETQ. The CDR3 region is CASSLETGNEAFF. In DNA, the CDR3 is TGCGCCAGCAGCTTGGAAACAGGAAATGAAGCTTTCTTT.

This sequence joins TRBV27 and TRBJ2-6; no firm D call. CDR3 length: 14 residues. The germline V gene has CDR1 MNHEY and CDR2 SMNVEV (reference sequence). The ends were cut back, 4 bases at V and 0 bases at J, with 4 bases in the middle. DNA for the CDR3: TGTGCCAGCAGTTCCCTCTCTGGGGCCAACGTCCTGACTTTC. Protein sequence: CASSSLSGANVLTF.

The rearrangement links TRBV6-4 to TRBJ2-6, with 8 bases matching TRBD2. V lost 0 bases, J lost 1 base, and 2 bases stayed unmatched. The CDR3 covers 17 residues. CDR1 is MRHNA, CDR2 SNTAGT, per germline. The DNA of the CDR3 is TGTGCCAGCAGTGACTCCAGCGGGGGATCTGGGGCCAACGTCCTGACTTTC. Amino acids: CASSDSSGGSGANVLTF.

V and J are TRBV19 and TRBJ1-2, with 9 bases fitting TRBD1. The V gene end was trimmed by 7 bases and the J gene end by 2 bases; junction bases not matched to a gene: 5. The CDR3 is made up of 14 amino acids. Germline values: CDR1 LNHDA, CDR2 SQIVND (reference sequence). In DNA, the CDR3 is TGTGCCAGTAAACAGGGACAGGGAAACTATGGCTACACCTTC. It is translated as CASKQGQGNYGYTF.

The chain uses TRBV4-1 and TRBJ2-1, with TRBD2 matching over 10 bases. V was pared by 3 bases and J by 2 bases, with 4 bases of the junction left unmatched. The CDR3 runs 16 residues. Germline CDR1 is MGHRA and CDR2 is YSYEKL. The CDR3 DNA follows: TGCGCCAGCAGCCAGGGGAGCGGGGGGGCCTACAATGAGCAGTTCTTC. This gives the protein CASSQGSGGAYNEQFF.

This sequence joins TRBV7-2 and TRBJ1-2; D might be TRBD1 (5 bases). Germline CDR1 SGHTA, CDR2 FQGNSA. The CDR3 is 15 amino acids. V was pared by 1 base and J by 4 bases, with 13 bases between. The CDR3 reads CASSLELGLIYGYTF. Written as DNA, the CDR3 is TGTGCCAGCAGCTTAGAGCTGGGGCTGATCTATGGCTACACCTTC.

The V and J genes are TRBV7-2 and TRBJ1-1; D call uncertain. Per germline, CDR1 SGHTA and CDR2 FQGNSA. Trimming removed 3 bases at V and 7 bases at J, with 15 bases between. This CDR3 spans 14 amino acids. The CDR3 sequence: CASSLSRVGSEAFF. The CDR3 bases are TGTGCCAGCAGCTTGTCTAGGGTCGGGAGTGAAGCTTTCTTT.

A few counts support this clone. In DNA form, the CDR3 reads TGTGCCAGCAGTGTACGTGGACAGGGTGAAAAACTGTTTTTT. Translating gives CASSVRGQGEKLFF. V is TRBV2 and J is TRBJ1-4; 8 positions agree with TRBD1. The CDR3 has 14 residues. Trimming at V came to 4 bases and at J to 7 bases, leaving 5 bases not matched to a gene. Per germline, CDR1 SNHLY and CDR2 FYNNEI.

The chain recombines TRBV7-2 with TRBJ1-2, with 9 bases fitting TRBD1. With V trimmed by 0 bases and J by 6 bases, 2 bases remained unmatched. The CDR3 covers 14 residues. CDR1 and CDR2 from the germline V gene are SGHTA and FQGNSA. CDR3 DNA: TGTGCCAGCAGCTTAGCGGGGACAGGGAATGGCTACACCTTC. It yields the protein CASSLAGTGNGYTF. The full variable domain, completed using reference TRBV7-2 and TRBJ1-2, is GAGVSQSPSNKVTEKGKDVELRCDPISGHTALYWYRQSLGQGLEFLIYFQGNSAPDKSGLPSDRFSAERTGGSVSTLTIQRTQQEDSAVYLCASSLAGTGNGYTFGSGTRLTVV.

This clone was detected only a few times. The V and J genes are TRBV6-1 and TRBJ2-7, with D unclear. CDR1 is MNHNS, CDR2 SASEGT, per germline. The CDR3 extends over 11 amino acids. V lost 7 bases and J lost 3, with 7 bases in between. The CDR3 reads CASMVGYEQYV. The CDR3 DNA follows: TGTGCCAGCATGGTGGGCTACGAGCAGTACGTC.

This chain links TRBV6-1 with TRBJ1-2; the D is unclear. CDR3 size: 18 residues. V was trimmed by 2 bases and J by 0 bases, leaving 19 bases between them. Looked up from germline, CDR1 is MNHNS and CDR2 is SASEGT. CDR3 in DNA: TGTGCCAGCAGTGAAATGGTTCGGCGGATGGGTACTAACTATGGCTACACCTTC. It specifies CASSEMVRRMGTNYGYTF.

V and J are TRBV7-9 and TRBJ2-1; 10 bases fit TRBD2. Germline trimming cut 1 base from V and 8 bases from J; bases unmatched to any gene: 14. Germline loops: CDR1 SEHNR, CDR2 FQNEAQ (reference sequence). The CDR3 loop spans 18 amino acids. CDR3 sequence reads: CASSLVFRRAGGLYEQFF. The CDR3 coding sequence is TGTGCCAGCAGCTTAGTGTTTAGGAGAGCGGGGGGGCTCTATGAGCAGTTCTTC.

This chain joins TRBV27 and TRBJ1-2, with 9 nucleotides matching TRBD1. This CDR3 spans 14 amino acids. The germline CDR1 and CDR2 sequences are MNHEY and SMNVEV (reference sequence). V gave up 4 bases and J gave up 4 bases; unmatched junction bases: 4. CDR3 in amino acids: CASSYTGGSYGYTF. CDR3 in DNA: TGTGCCAGCAGTTATACAGGGGGCAGCTATGGCTACACCTTC.

The V call is TRBV7-6, the J call TRBJ1-2; 7 bases are a match to TRBD1. V was pared by 5 bases and J by 7 bases, with 13 bases of the junction left unmatched. The CDR3 is 15 residues long. CDR1 is SGHVS and CDR2 is FNYEAQ in the germline V gene. CDR3 sequence reads: CASSPEGTAYSGYTF. The CDR3 DNA is TGTGCCAGCAGCCCTGAAGGGACAGCGTATAGTGGCTACACCTTC.

This chain uses TRBV27 with TRBJ1-2; TRBD1 is a possible D gene (5 bases). The CDR3 loop spans 13 amino acids. V lost 0 bases and J 6 bases, leaving 8 bases between the germline ends. Per the germline V gene, CDR1 is MNHEY and CDR2 is SMNVEV (reference sequence). The DNA of the CDR3 is TGTGCCAGCAGTTTATCGGGCAGGGATGGCTACACCTTC. Amino acid sequence: CASSLSGRDGYTF.

V gene TRBV6-1 combines with J gene TRBJ2-1; possible D gene TRBD2, 5 bases. This CDR3 has 15 residues. Germline V lookup: CDR1 MNHNS, CDR2 SASEGT. V shed 7 bases and J shed 1 base, with 14 bases lying between them. Here the CDR3 reads CASTKPGTSYNEQFF. The CDR3 region has the DNA TGTGCCAGCACCAAACCGGGAACGTCCTACAATGAGCAGTTCTTC.

J is TRBJ2-7 and V is TRBV13; D gene unclear. Germline CDR1 PRHDT, CDR2 FYEKMQ (reference sequence). Trimming stripped 2 bases from V and 0 bases from J, with 17 bases between. The CDR3 totals 17 residues. This CDR3 is CASSLRQEADASYEQYF. The CDR3 nucleotides are TGTGCCAGCAGCTTAAGGCAAGAGGCCGACGCCTCCTACGAGCAGTACTTC. The variable domain in full, completed from reference TRBV13 and TRBJ2-7, reads AAGVIQSPRHLIKEKRETATLKCYPIPRHDTVYWYQQGPGQDPQFLISFYEKMQSDKGSIPDRFSAQQFSDYHSELNMSSLELGDSALYFCASSLRQEADASYEQYFGPGTRLTVT.